The T cell receptor beta chain under discussion was sequenced for a study of cytomegalovirus exposure and HLA in healthy donors. About the research overall: The approximately 110 validation repertoires used the same platform as the approximately 670 first-cohort repertoires, a later analysis reported.

CDR1 is SNHLY and CDR2 is FYNNEI in the germline V gene. The CDR3 loop spans 13 amino acids. The germline V and J ends were trimmed by 7 bases and 1 base, with 10 bases remaining between them. Overall study results and limits: In the 120 validation repertoires, approximately 93% of cluster scores exceeded 0, per a later analysis.

On this clone itself: The antigen is not known.

Assay: immunoSEQ multiplex PCR; the TCRdb copy retains only in-frame clones and omits some. The sample holds about 21,000 clones, approximately 96% seen once. This TCR came from a man under 40 in good health and CMV-seropositive. The gene calls are TRBV2 and TRBJ1-1; D remains unclear. The sequenced sample consisted of PBMCs. The DNA of the CDR3 is TGTGCCAGCAAGGCGGGTTCGAACACTGAAGCTTTCTTT. Translation gives CASKAGSNTEAFF.